Each of the 8 T cell receptor beta chains below was sequenced from the same sample in a study of CD8 T cells in ankylosing spondylitis. TCRdb re-analysed the 5' RACE reads in MiXCR, keeping a single row per CDR3 protein. Counted here are under 400,000 distinct CDR3 sequences, approximately 10% occurring once; the ten biggest clones make up roughly 9%. The specimen was blood, either unsorted or a sorted T cell fraction (not recorded which). These receptors came from a female donor with ankylosing spondylitis or in good health (not recorded which).

This clonotype was seen more than once but under ten times. Just one base apart from a much larger clone, this may be a read error. The gene calls are TRBV7-2 and TRBJ2-3; D is undetermined. CDR3 length equals 11 residues. V lost 6 bases to trimming and J lost 5 bases, with 6 bases between them. CDR1 and CDR2 (germline): SGHTA, FQGNSA. The CDR3 coding sequence is TGTGCCAGCAGTTACAAAGATACGCAGTATTTT. Translated, it gives CASSYKDTQYF.

In the case of this clonotype: Since a much larger clone is just one base distant, this may be a read error. This chain links TRBV20-1 with TRBJ2-7; 11 bases map to TRBD2. V trimming: 4 bases; J trimming: 1 base; junction bases outside the gene matches: 6. The CDR3 contains 15 residues. The V gene's germline CDR1 is DFQATT and CDR2 SNEGSKA (reference sequence). The CDR3 spells CSATGLAGGSYEQYF. CDR3 nucleotides: TGCAGTGCTACGGGCCTAGCGGGAGGTTCCTACGAGCAGTACTTC.

There are a few counts of this clonotype. This is likely a read error, given that the CDR3 carries no conserved phenylalanine or tryptophan at its end. It is unclear where the CDR3 begins or ends on the DNA, so no DNA is shown, and the CDR3 is as TCRdb lists it. The chain combines TRBV5-1 with TRBJ1-1; whether TRBD1, the table's D call, matches the DNA was not checked. The CDR3 is made up of 13 amino acids, end residues included. CDR1 is SGHRS, CDR2 YFSETQ, per germline. The CDR3 is CASSRIEFPGQRL.

The chain links TRBV14 to TRBJ2-5; either TRBD1 or TRBD2 may supply D (5 bases each). V was clipped by 4 bases and J by 4 bases, with 16 bases between them. CDR1 is SGHDN and CDR2 is FVKESK in the germline V gene. The CDR3 is 15 residues long. DNA for the CDR3: TGTGCCAGCAGCCGGGAGTGGGGGTTGCCAGAGACCCAGTACTTC. Its protein is CASSREWGLPETQYF.

This clonotype showed up many times. The chain is built from TRBV20-1 and TRBJ2-2, with D unresolved. Germline CDR1 reads DFQATT; CDR2 reads SNEGSKA (reference sequence). There are 15 residues in the CDR3. V gave up 2 bases and J gave up 7 bases, with 17 bases separating them. CDR3 protein: CSARSWQDRGGELFF. CDR3 DNA sequence: TGCAGTGCTAGATCGTGGCAAGACCGAGGCGGGGAGCTGTTTTTT.

The chain links TRBV3-1 to TRBJ2-3; the D gene is possibly TRBD2 (5 bases). Trimming removed 0 bases from V and 1 base from J, with 11 bases in between. Germline CDR1 and CDR2: LGHDT and YNNKEL (reference sequence). The CDR3 runs 16 residues. The CDR3 nucleotides read TGTGCCAGCAGCCAAGAAGGAGCGGTACGCACAGATACGCAGTATTTT. Its protein product is CASSQEGAVRTDTQYF.

At least ten counts were recorded for this clonotype. The chain joins TRBV29-1 to TRBJ1-1; no firm D call. The CDR3 consists of 11 residues. From germline, CDR1 is SQVTM and CDR2 ANQGSEA. V was trimmed by 2 bases and J by 10 bases, leaving 11 bases between them. CDR3 DNA: TGCAGCGTTGAAAAGACAATTGGAGCTTTCTTT. Its translation is CSVEKTIGAFF.

On this clonotype: This may come from a read error, since a much larger clone is one base off. The chain recombines TRBV12-3 or TRBV12-4 with TRBJ2-7; tentatively, D is TRBD2 (6 bases). The CDR3 runs 17 residues. The V end lost 4 bases, the J end lost 7 bases, and 26 bases lay between the germline ends. This CDR3 is CASSSRGCTGGVREQYF. In nucleotides, the CDR3 is TGTGCCAGCAGTTCACGAGGGTGTACAGGAGGGGTGAGAGAGCAGTACTTC.